The 10 T cell receptor beta chains listed next were all sequenced from one sample in a study of Graves' ophthalmopathy and Graves' hyperthyroidism. Amplified material comprised TCR beta CDR3 regions derived from RNA transcripts. An initial RT-PCR round employing HTBI primers preceded a second-round multiplex PCR. Each CDR3 protein gets one entry after TCRdb re-called the multiplex PCR reads with MiXCR. Here the sample spans fewer than 650,000 distinct CDR3 sequences, over 20% being singletons. Sequenced: peripheral blood. These receptors were obtained from a young woman with stable Graves' hyperthyroidism. Some clones in this sample may be carry-over from other donors' samples.

The rearrangement links TRBV12-3 or TRBV12-4 to TRBJ1-5; D is perhaps TRBD1 (6 bases). Trimming cost V 3 bases and J 6 bases, with 30 bases left between them. This CDR3 spans 20 amino acids. CDR3 coding DNA: TGTGCCAGCAGTTTGGAGGGAATAGGGACATTTCGCACCAGGTCTCAGCCCCAGCATTTT. It is translated as CASSLEGIGTFRTRSQPQHF.

This clonotype appeared many times. The V and J genes are TRBV29-1 and TRBJ2-7, with 13 bases aligning to TRBD2. V lost 7 bases and J lost 6; bases outside the gene matches: 6. Germline V gene lookup returns CDR1 SQVTM and CDR2 ANQGSEA. CDR3 length: 13 amino acids. The CDR3 nucleotides read TGCAGCGCCGGACTAGCGGGAGAGGGCGAGCAGTACTTC. It is translated as CSAGLAGEGEQYF.

The genes are TRBV19 and TRBJ2-5, with D maybe TRBD1 (7 bases). CDR1 and CDR2 from the germline V gene are LNHDA and SQIVND (reference sequence). CDR3 length: 16 residues. V lost 7 bases and J lost 4, with 22 bases in between. Here the CDR3 reads CASTRTGTRRGETQYF. CDR3 nucleotide sequence: TGTGCCAGTACCCGGACAGGTACTAGGCGGGGAGAGACCCAGTACTTC.

This clonotype was recorded many times. This chain joins TRBV30 and TRBJ2-5; D might be TRBD2 (7 bases). The CDR3 is 14 amino acids. V shed 2 bases and J shed 5 bases, with 15 bases lying between them. In germline, CDR1 is GTSNPN, CDR2 SVGIG (reference sequence). The CDR3 DNA sequence: TGTGCCTGGAGTACGGGGGGCCATCGGGAGACCCAGTACTTC. Its protein is CAWSTGGHRETQYF.

The sample holds many counts of this clonotype. CDR3 sequence: CSVEGSSGGTGETQYF. The CDR3 DNA is TGCAGCGTTGAAGGGAGTAGCGGGGGGACCGGAGAGACCCAGTACTTC. V is TRBV29-1 and J is TRBJ2-5; 10 bases are a match to TRBD2. CDR3 length: 16 amino acids. Trimming removed 1 base from V and 4 bases from J; junction bases left unmatched: 9. Per germline, CDR1 SQVTM and CDR2 ANQGSEA.

Ten or more counts support this clonotype. The chain has TRBV7-2 and TRBJ1-2; TRBD1 is a possible D gene (5 bases). CDR1 is SGHTA, CDR2 FQGNSA, per germline. This CDR3 is 17 amino acids long. Trimming pared 0 bases from V and 6 bases from J, leaving 20 bases between. The CDR3 DNA reads as TGTGCCAGCAGCTTAGCATTCGGTCCAGGGCGAATCCATGGCTACACCTTC. It is translated as CASSLAFGPGRIHGYTF. The full variable domain, its missing parts supplied by reference TRBV7-2 and TRBJ1-2, is GAGVSQSPSNKVTEKGKDVELRCDPISGHTALYWYRQSLGQGLEFLIYFQGNSAPDKSGLPSDRFSAERTGGSVSTLTIQRTQQEDSAVYLCASSLAFGPGRIHGYTFGSGTRLTVV.

This clonotype was observed many times. V and J are TRBV12-3 or TRBV12-4 and TRBJ1-2; D might be TRBD1 (5 bases). Trimming cost V 1 base and J 4 bases, with 13 bases left between them. The CDR3 is 15 amino acids. The DNA for the CDR3 is TGTGCCAGCAGTTTAGTGAGCAGGGCTGCCTATGGCTACACCTTC. Its protein is CASSLVSRAAYGYTF.

Only one count was recorded for this clonotype. A read error may be the cause here, since a much bigger clone is one base away. The J gene is TRBJ1-5, the V gene TRBV6-1; no definite D call. Germline loops: CDR1 MNHNS, CDR2 SASEGT. The CDR3 has 16 amino acids. With 2 bases removed from V and 5 bases from J, the gap between germline ends came to 16 bases. The DNA of the CDR3 is TGTGCCAGCAGTGAATTTGCGGGAAAGTATGATCAGCCCCAGCATTTT. Amino acid sequence: CASSEFAGKYDQPQHF.

This clonotype was picked up many times. The chain links TRBV7-2 to TRBJ1-1; unclear D gene. V lost 0 bases and J lost 8, with 7 bases in between. This CDR3 is built from 12 residues. Germline CDR1 is SGHTA and CDR2 is FQGNSA. CDR3 loop: CASSLAVGEAFF. In DNA form, the CDR3 reads TGTGCCAGCAGCTTAGCCGTGGGGGAAGCTTTCTTT.

This clonotype came up many times. The chain has TRBV6-2 or TRBV6-3 and TRBJ2-7, with TRBD2 identical over 14 bases. J was trimmed by 2 bases and V by 0 bases; bases with no gene match: 12. CDR1 MNHEY and CDR2 SVGEGT come from the germline V gene. The CDR3 runs 20 residues. As DNA, the CDR3 is TGTGCCAGCAGTTACTCCCACCTCGGACTAGCGGGAGGTTTCCCCTACGAGCAGTACTTC. It translates to CASSYSHLGLAGGFPYEQYF.